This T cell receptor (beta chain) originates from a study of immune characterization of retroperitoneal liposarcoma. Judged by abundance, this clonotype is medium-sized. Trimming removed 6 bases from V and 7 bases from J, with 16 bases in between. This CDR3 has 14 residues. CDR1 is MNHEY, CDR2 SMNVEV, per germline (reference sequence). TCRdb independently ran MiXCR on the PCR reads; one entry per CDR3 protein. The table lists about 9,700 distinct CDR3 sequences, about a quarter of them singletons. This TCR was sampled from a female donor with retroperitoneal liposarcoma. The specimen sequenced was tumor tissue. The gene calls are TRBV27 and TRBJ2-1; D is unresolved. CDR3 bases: TGTGCCAGCAGCGTGCAAAGGAATCGGAATGAGCAGTTCTTC. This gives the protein CASSVQRNRNEQFF.